These 9 T cell receptor beta chains share one sample of origin, sequenced in a study of T cell responses to AZD1222 COVID-19 vaccine (dated by TCRdb to the early 2020s). The library was produced with the immunoSEQ multiplex PCR assay. The clones in this table, taken by TCRdb from immuneACCESS, are in-frame only. Not every clone is retained; where verified, under half of the shortfall comes from an unresolved V gene, and the cause of the rest is unknown. The sample contains roughly 160,000 clones, approximately 90% of them found a single time. The ten most abundant clones make up about 4.5% of the sample. The sample's time point, from its label and the paper: baseline before first vaccination. This specimen's treatment or condition label, interpreted: meningococcal conjugate vaccine given as trial control. The sequences come from peripheral blood, collected on day 0 of MenACWY control vaccination. Every receptor here comes from an adult in good health.

V and J are TRBV30 and TRBJ1-4; 9 positions agree with TRBD1. Germline CDR1 and CDR2: GTSNPN and SVGIG (reference sequence). This CDR3 is built from 15 residues. Trimming cost V 0 bases and J 5 bases; bases outside gene matches: 4. The CDR3 DNA sequence: TGTGCCTGGAGTGTGGGGACAGGGATGAATGAAAAACTGTTTTTT. Amino acid sequence: CAWSVGTGMNEKLFF.

V gene TRBV10-2 combines with J gene TRBJ2-7; TRBD2 aligns across 9 bases. V was pared by 6 bases and J by 1 base, with 4 bases of the junction left unmatched. There are 14 residues in the CDR3. Germline-derived CDR1 and CDR2 are WSHSY and SAAADI. The CDR3 spells CASRETSGSYEQYF. CDR3 sequence (DNA): TGCGCCAGCAGGGAGACTAGCGGTTCCTACGAGCAGTACTTC.

DNA of the CDR3: TGTGCCAGCAGTTTAACCCACCCAGGGGGCACCATATATTTT. It codes for CASSLTHPGGTIYF. This sequence joins TRBV27 and TRBJ1-3, with 7 bases matching TRBD1. V trimming: 2 bases; J trimming: 9 bases; junction bases outside the gene matches: 7. The CDR3 consists of 14 residues. In germline, CDR1 is MNHEY, CDR2 SMNVEV (reference sequence).

The chain employs TRBV30 and TRBJ2-5; a possible D gene is TRBD1 (6 bases). V was pared by 4 bases and J by 2 bases, with 17 bases between. CDR3 length: 15 amino acids. Germline CDR1 reads GTSNPN; CDR2 reads SVGIG (reference sequence). DNA for the CDR3: TGTGCCTGGACGGAGATGACAGGATTACAAGAGACCCAGTACTTC. It specifies CAWTEMTGLQETQYF.

The rearrangement joins TRBV29-1 to TRBJ1-1; D not resolved. The CDR3 length is 13 residues. Germline CDR1 SQVTM, CDR2 ANQGSEA. Trimming pared 3 bases from V and 4 bases from J, leaving 12 bases between. The CDR3 sequence is CSVEFTGSTEAFF. The CDR3 region has the DNA TGCAGCGTTGAGTTTACGGGGAGCACTGAAGCTTTCTTT.

This sequence joins TRBV7-7 and TRBJ2-1, with 8 bases fitting TRBD2. The trim removed 4 bases at V and 8 bases at J, leaving 13 bases unmatched. Per germline, CDR1 SSHAT and CDR2 FNYEAQ (reference sequence). This CDR3 is built from 16 residues. In DNA form, the CDR3 reads TGTGCCAGCAGCTCGCTTAGCGGGGCCCCTCGCGATGAGCAGTTCTTC. Translated: CASSSLSGAPRDEQFF.

The chain employs TRBV5-4 and TRBJ2-1; 9 bases are shared with TRBD2. Germline V gene data show CDR1 as SGHNT and CDR2 as YYREEE (reference sequence). The CDR3 is made up of 17 amino acids. J was trimmed by 0 bases and V by 4 bases; bases with no gene match: 8. The CDR3 nucleotides read TGTGCCAGCAGCGATAAGAAAGCGGGAGGCTCCTACAATGAGCAGTTCTTC. Its protein is CASSDKKAGGSYNEQFF.

The chain carries TRBV19 and TRBJ1-5; tentatively, D is TRBD1 (6 bases). The V end lost 10 bases, the J end lost 8 bases, and 15 bases lay between the germline ends. Germline CDR1 is LNHDA and CDR2 is SQIVND (reference sequence). The CDR3 runs to 12 residues. The CDR3 sequence: CATTGFGKPQHF. In nucleotides, the CDR3 is TGTGCCACCACAGGGTTTGGAAAGCCCCAGCATTTT.

The CDR3 DNA follows: TGTGCCAGCAGCCACGCCGGGAACATGAACACTGAAGCTTTCTTT. Protein product: CASSHAGNMNTEAFF. The genes are TRBV6-2 or TRBV6-3 and TRBJ1-1; no clear D gene. CDR3 size: 15 residues. V was trimmed by 6 bases and J by 0 bases, leaving 14 bases between them. Germline V lookup: CDR1 MNHEY, CDR2 SVGEGT.